The 19 T cell receptor beta chains reported below all come from one sample, sequenced in a study of T cells in Graves' hyperthyroidism and ophthalmopathy. Using RNA transcripts as the source, TCR beta CDR3 regions were amplified. In the first-round RT-PCR of the TCR CDR3, the HTBI primer set was used. TCRdb recomputed calls from the multiplex PCR reads with MiXCR, one row per CDR3 protein. This sample yields more than 600,000 distinct CDR3 sequences, of which 16% are seen a single time; under 10% belongs to the top ten. Sequenced sample: blood. The receptors shown here come from a man between 18 and 35 years old with Graves' hyperthyroidism.

This clonotype occurred a few times. The chain carries TRBV3-1 and TRBJ2-3; 10 bases map to TRBD2. V gave up 0 bases and J gave up 5 bases; unmatched junction bases: 5. CDR1 and CDR2 (germline): LGHDT, YNNKEL (reference sequence). This CDR3 has 16 residues. CDR3 region: CASSQESGRAGDTQYF. As DNA, the CDR3 is TGTGCCAGCAGCCAAGAAAGCGGGAGGGCGGGAGATACGCAGTATTTT.

Of note for this clonotype: Compared with germline, one end of the junction differs, possibly owing to a read error. This chain joins TRBV9 and TRBJ2-1; D possibly uses TRBD1 or TRBD2 (5 bases each). Germline V CDR1 and CDR2: SGDLS, YYNGEE. The CDR3 length is 13 residues. The CDR3 DNA sequence: TGTGCCAGCAGCGTGGGACGTTACAGTGAGCAGTTCTTC. Its protein product is CASSVGRYSEQFF.

The table lists this clonotype with many counts. This chain links TRBV12-3 or TRBV12-4 with TRBJ1-2; 8 bases line up with TRBD1. After removal of 4 bases from V and 2 bases from J, the junction contained 6 bases not matched to a gene. The CDR3 contains 15 residues. The CDR3 spells CASSSRTGSNYGYTF. DNA of the CDR3: TGTGCCAGCAGTTCTAGGACAGGGTCCAACTATGGCTACACCTTC.

This clonotype was detected many times. The chain employs TRBV7-2 and TRBJ2-3; a possible D gene is TRBD1 (5 bases). Germline V gene data show CDR1 as SGHTA and CDR2 as FQGNSA. The ends were cut back, 1 base at V and 6 bases at J, with 14 bases in the middle. CDR3 size: 15 residues. The CDR3 protein is CASSLGRTQVDTQYF. The DNA of the CDR3 is TGTGCCAGCAGCTTAGGCAGGACACAAGTTGATACGCAGTATTTT.

At least ten counts were recorded for this clonotype. The chain couples TRBV27 to TRBJ2-2; no firm D call. Germline assignment: CDR1 MNHEY and CDR2 SMNVEV (reference sequence). The CDR3 has 14 amino acids. With 4 bases removed from V and 2 bases from J, the gap between germline ends came to 8 bases. The CDR3 spells CASSSWDNTGELFF. In DNA, the CDR3 is TGTGCCAGCAGTTCGTGGGATAACACCGGGGAGCTGTTTTTT.

The sample holds a few counts of this clonotype. This chain links TRBV19 with TRBJ1-5; no clear D gene. The germline V gene has CDR1 LNHDA and CDR2 SQIVND (reference sequence). Trimming took 7 bases from V and 7 from J, leaving 14 bases between them. The CDR3 totals 13 residues. The CDR3 nucleotides are TGTGCCAGTACAGCTGGGGTCGGACAGCCCCAGCATTTT. Its translation: CASTAGVGQPQHF.

This clonotype has ten or more counts. The chain carries TRBV11-3 and TRBJ2-7; a possible D gene is TRBD1 (7 bases). CDR1 is SGHNT, CDR2 YENEEA, per germline. The CDR3 totals 14 residues. V was trimmed by 4 bases and J by 2 bases, leaving 12 bases between them. CDR3 amino acids: CASSSAGQPYEQYF. CDR3 coding DNA: TGTGCCAGCAGCTCTGCGGGACAGCCCTACGAGCAGTACTTC.

The gene calls are TRBV7-8 and TRBJ1-2; possible D gene TRBD1, 6 bases. CDR1 is SGHVS and CDR2 is FQNEAQ in the germline V gene. Trimming left V 5 bases short and J 2 bases short, with 15 bases between. The CDR3 length is 15 residues. CDR3 coding DNA: TGTGCCAGCAGCCGAAGGACAGTATTAAACTATGGCTACACCTTC. Its translation is CASSRRTVLNYGYTF.

V gene TRBV6-1 combines with J gene TRBJ2-2; D unclear. Per the germline V gene, CDR1 is MNHNS and CDR2 is SASEGT. The ends were cut back, 10 bases at V and 5 bases at J, with 23 bases in the middle. This CDR3 has 16 residues. The CDR3 here is CATRTHLKPGTGELFF. CDR3 sequence (DNA): TGTGCCACCCGAACGCACCTCAAACCTGGTACCGGGGAGCTGTTTTTT.

This clonotype was picked up many times. The chain uses TRBV11-2 and TRBJ1-2; 7 bases agree with TRBD1. With V trimmed by 5 bases and J by 1 base, 10 bases remained unmatched. CDR3 length: 16 amino acids. The germline CDR1 and CDR2 sequences are SGHAT and FQNNGV. CDR3 region: CASSPTGTAVNYGYTF. DNA of the CDR3: TGTGCCAGCAGCCCCACCGGGACAGCAGTTAACTATGGCTACACCTTC.

This chain joins TRBV5-1 and TRBJ2-5, with 8 bases fitting TRBD2. The CDR3 is 13 amino acids. V shed 2 bases and J 5 bases; nucleotides not matched to a gene: 2. The V gene's germline CDR1 is SGHRS and CDR2 YFSETQ. The CDR3: CASSLKREETQYF. The CDR3 DNA sequence: TGCGCCAGCAGCTTAAAGCGGGAGGAGACCCAGTACTTC.

This clonotype was detected many times. This CDR3 is CASSVMKSYEQYF. In DNA form, the CDR3 reads TGTGCCAGCAGTGTGATGAAATCCTACGAGCAGTACTTC. This sequence joins TRBV27 and TRBJ2-7, with D unresolved. Trimming cost V 5 bases and J 1 base, with 9 bases left between them. Germline V gives CDR1 MNHEY, CDR2 SMNVEV (reference sequence). There are 13 residues in the CDR3.

The gene calls are TRBV20-1 and TRBJ1-1; 9 nucleotides align to TRBD1. V dropped 7 bases and J dropped 8; count of bases not matched to a gene: 5. CDR1 and CDR2 from the germline V gene are DFQATT and SNEGSKA (reference sequence). The CDR3 runs 11 residues. CDR3 nucleotide sequence: TGCAGTGGGGCGGGACAGGGAGAAGCTTTCTTT. Amino acids: CSGAGQGEAFF.

J is TRBJ2-3 and V is TRBV11-3; 8 positions agree with TRBD2. The V gene's germline CDR1 is SGHNT and CDR2 YENEEA. J was trimmed by 3 bases and V by 5 bases; bases with no gene match: 19. This CDR3 has 19 amino acids. The CDR3 here is CASSPPGGLAGGGTDTQYF. CDR3 nucleotide sequence: TGTGCCAGCAGCCCCCCCGGGGGGCTGGCGGGAGGCGGTACAGATACGCAGTATTTT.

J is TRBJ2-7 and V is TRBV6-1; TRBD1 aligns across 9 bases. V trimming: 4 bases; J trimming: 5 bases; junction bases outside the gene matches: 3. This CDR3 has 13 residues. Germline lookup yields CDR1 MNHNS and CDR2 SASEGT. This CDR3 is CASSAWDRDEQYF. The CDR3 bases are TGTGCCAGCAGTGCGTGGGACAGGGACGAGCAGTACTTC.

This clonotype has only a few counts. The chain carries TRBV20-1 and TRBJ2-7, with TRBD1 identical over 7 bases. Looked up from germline, CDR1 is DFQATT and CDR2 is SNEGSKA (reference sequence). V gave up 4 bases and J gave up 4 bases; unmatched junction bases: 10. The CDR3 sequence is 14 residues long. CDR3 bases: TGCAGTGCTACCCCAGACAGGGACACGTACGAGCAGTACTTC. Translation gives CSATPDRDTYEQYF.

This clonotype was seen repeatedly, ten times or more. The chain carries TRBV12-3 or TRBV12-4 and TRBJ2-1; 9 nucleotides match TRBD2. J lost 9 bases, V lost 5 bases, and 11 bases had no gene match. The CDR3 totals 15 residues. The CDR3 loop reads CASSPRLAVTGEQFF. Here the CDR3 DNA reads TGTGCCAGCAGTCCTCGACTAGCGGTAACGGGTGAGCAGTTCTTC.

The sample holds many counts of this clonotype. The gene calls are TRBV27 and TRBJ2-1; TRBD2 matches 14 bases. This CDR3 is built from 15 residues. V gave up 2 bases and J gave up 8 bases; unmatched junction bases: 2. From germline, CDR1 is MNHEY and CDR2 SMNVEV (reference sequence). CDR3 bases: TGTGCCAGCAGTTTAGGGACTAGCGGGAGCCATGAGCAGTTCTTC. This sequence encodes CASSLGTSGSHEQFF.

This clonotype has at least ten counts. The gene calls are TRBV7-9 and TRBJ2-1, with D perhaps matching TRBD2 (5 bases). The germline CDR1 and CDR2 sequences are SEHNR and FQNEAQ (reference sequence). Trimming took 1 base from V and 8 from J, leaving 9 bases between them. This CDR3 has 13 residues. CDR3 coding DNA: TGTGCCAGCAGCTTAGACGGGATGGATGAGCAGTTCTTC. This encodes CASSLDGMDEQFF. Complete variable domain (other parts from reference TRBV7-9 and TRBJ2-1): DTGVSQNPRHKITKRGQNVTFRCDPISEHNRLYWYRQTLGQGPEFLTYFQNEAQLEKSRLLSDRFSAERPKGSFSTLEIQRTEQGDSAMYLCASSLDGMDEQFFGPGTRLTVL.